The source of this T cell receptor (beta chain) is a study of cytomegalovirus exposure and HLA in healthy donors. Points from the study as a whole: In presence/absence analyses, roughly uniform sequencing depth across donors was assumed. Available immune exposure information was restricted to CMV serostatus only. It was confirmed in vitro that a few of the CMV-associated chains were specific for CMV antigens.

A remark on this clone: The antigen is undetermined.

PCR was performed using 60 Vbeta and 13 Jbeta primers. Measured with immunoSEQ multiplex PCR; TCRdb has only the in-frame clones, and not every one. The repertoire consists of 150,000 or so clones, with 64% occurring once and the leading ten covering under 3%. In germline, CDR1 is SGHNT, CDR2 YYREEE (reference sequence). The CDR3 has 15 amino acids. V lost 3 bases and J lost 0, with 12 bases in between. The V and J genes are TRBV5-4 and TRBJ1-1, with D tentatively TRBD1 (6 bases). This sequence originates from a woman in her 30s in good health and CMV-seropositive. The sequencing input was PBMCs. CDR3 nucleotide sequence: TGTGCCAGCAGCTCAACAGGGAAAATGAACACTGAAGCTTTCTTT. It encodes CASSSTGKMNTEAFF.